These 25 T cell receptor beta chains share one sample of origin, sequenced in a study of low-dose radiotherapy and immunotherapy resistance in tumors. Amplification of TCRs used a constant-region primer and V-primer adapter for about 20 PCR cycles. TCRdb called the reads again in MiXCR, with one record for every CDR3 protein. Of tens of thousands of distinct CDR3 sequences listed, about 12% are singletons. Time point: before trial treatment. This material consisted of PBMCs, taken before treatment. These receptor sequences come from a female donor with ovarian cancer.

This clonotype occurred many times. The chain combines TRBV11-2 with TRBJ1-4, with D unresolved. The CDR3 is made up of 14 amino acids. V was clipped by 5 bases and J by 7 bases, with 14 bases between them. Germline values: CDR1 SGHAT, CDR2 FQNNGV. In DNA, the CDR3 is TGTGCCAGCAGCACCCGGACCGGAGTTGAAAAACTGTTTTTT. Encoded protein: CASSTRTGVEKLFF.

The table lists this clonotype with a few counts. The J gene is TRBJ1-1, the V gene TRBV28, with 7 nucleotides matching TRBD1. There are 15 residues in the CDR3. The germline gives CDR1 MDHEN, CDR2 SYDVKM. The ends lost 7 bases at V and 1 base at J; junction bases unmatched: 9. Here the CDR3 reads CASTGSQGRNTEAFF. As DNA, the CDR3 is TGTGCCAGCACTGGCTCACAGGGGAGGAACACTGAAGCTTTCTTT.

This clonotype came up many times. This CDR3 reads CSATYSYEQYF. The CDR3 region has the DNA TGCAGCGCCACGTACTCCTACGAGCAGTACTTC. This chain links TRBV29-1 with TRBJ2-7; no firm D call. Trimming left V 7 bases short and J 0 bases short, with 7 bases between. The CDR3 loop spans 11 amino acids. Germline CDR1 SQVTM, CDR2 ANQGSEA.

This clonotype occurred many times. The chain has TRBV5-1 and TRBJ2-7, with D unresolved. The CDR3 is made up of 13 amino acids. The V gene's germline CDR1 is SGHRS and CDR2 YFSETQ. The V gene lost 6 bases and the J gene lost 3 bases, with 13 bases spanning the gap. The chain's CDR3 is CASKPSQVYEQYF. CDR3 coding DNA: TGCGCCAGCAAGCCCTCGCAGGTCTACGAGCAGTACTTC.

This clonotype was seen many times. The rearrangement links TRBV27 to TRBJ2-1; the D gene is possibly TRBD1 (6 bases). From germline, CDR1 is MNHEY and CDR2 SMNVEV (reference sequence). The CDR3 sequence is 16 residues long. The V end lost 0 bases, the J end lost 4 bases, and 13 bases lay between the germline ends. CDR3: CASSLSGARYYNEQFF. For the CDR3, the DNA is TGTGCCAGCAGTTTATCGGGGGCTCGTTATTACAATGAGCAGTTCTTC.

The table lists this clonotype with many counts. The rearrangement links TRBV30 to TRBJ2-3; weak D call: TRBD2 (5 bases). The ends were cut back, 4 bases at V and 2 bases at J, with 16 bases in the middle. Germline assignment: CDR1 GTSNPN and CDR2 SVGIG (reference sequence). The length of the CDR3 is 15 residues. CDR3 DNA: TGTGCCTGGAAGAGGTTAGCGCAAGCCACAGATACGCAGTATTTT. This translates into CAWKRLAQATDTQYF.

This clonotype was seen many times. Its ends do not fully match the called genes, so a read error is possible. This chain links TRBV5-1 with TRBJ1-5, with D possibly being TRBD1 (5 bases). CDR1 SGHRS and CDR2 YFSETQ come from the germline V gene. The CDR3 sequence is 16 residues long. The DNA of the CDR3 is TGTGCCAGCAGCTTGGGTAGGGGCTTCGGCGGGCAGCCCCAGCATTTT. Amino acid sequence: CASSLGRGFGGQPQHF.

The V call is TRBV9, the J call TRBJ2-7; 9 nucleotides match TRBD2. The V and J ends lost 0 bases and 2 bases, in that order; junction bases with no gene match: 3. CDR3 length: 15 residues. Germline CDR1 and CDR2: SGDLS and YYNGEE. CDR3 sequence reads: CASSVGGGATYEQYF. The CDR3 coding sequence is TGTGCCAGCAGCGTAGGCGGGGGGGCCACCTACGAGCAGTACTTC.

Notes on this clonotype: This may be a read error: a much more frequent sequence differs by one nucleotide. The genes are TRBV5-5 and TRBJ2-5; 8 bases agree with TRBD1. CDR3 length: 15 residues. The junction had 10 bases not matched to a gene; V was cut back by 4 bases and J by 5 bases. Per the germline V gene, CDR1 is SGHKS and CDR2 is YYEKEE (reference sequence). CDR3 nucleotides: TGTGCCAGCAGCCCGTTTAACAGGGGGGCCGAGACCCAGTACTTC. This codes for CASSPFNRGAETQYF.

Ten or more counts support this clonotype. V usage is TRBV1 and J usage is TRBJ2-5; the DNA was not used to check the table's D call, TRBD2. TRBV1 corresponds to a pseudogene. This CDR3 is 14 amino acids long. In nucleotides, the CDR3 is TGCACCAGCAGCCCCACTAGCGACCAAGAGACCCAGTACTTC. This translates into CTSSPTSDQETQYF.

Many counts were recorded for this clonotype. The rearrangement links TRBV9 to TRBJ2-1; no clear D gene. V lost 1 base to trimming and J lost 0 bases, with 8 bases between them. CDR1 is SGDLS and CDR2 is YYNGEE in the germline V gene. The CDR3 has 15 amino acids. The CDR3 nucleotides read TGTGCCAGCAGCGTAAGTGGGGACTCCTACAATGAGCAGTTCTTC. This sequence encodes CASSVSGDSYNEQFF. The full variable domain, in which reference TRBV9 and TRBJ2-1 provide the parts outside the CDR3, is DSGVTQTPKHLITATGQRVTLRCSPRSGDLSVYWYQQSLDQGLQFLIQYYNGEERAKGNILERFSAQQFPDLHSELNLSSLELGDSALYFCASSVSGDSYNEQFFGPGTRLTVL.

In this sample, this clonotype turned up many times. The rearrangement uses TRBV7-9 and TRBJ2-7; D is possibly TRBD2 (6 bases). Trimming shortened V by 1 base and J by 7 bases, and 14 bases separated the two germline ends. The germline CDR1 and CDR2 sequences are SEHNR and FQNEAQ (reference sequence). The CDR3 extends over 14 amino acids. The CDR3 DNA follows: TGTGCCAGCAGCTTAGGTGCGGGGCCGGGGGAGCAGTACTTC. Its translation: CASSLGAGPGEQYF.

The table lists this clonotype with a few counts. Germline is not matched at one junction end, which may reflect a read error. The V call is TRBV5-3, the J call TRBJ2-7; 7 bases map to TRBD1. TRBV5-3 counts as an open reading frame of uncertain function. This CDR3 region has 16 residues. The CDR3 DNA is TGTGCCAGCAGCTTGGTCGGTGGGACAGACACCTACGAGCAGTACTTC. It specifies CASSLVGGTDTYEQYF.

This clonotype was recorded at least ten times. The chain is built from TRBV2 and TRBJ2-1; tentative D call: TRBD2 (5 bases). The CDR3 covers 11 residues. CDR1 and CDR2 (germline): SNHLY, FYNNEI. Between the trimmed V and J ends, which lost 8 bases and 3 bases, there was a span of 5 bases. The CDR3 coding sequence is TGTGCCAGCGGAGGCTACAATGAGCAGTTCTTC. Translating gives CASGGYNEQFF.

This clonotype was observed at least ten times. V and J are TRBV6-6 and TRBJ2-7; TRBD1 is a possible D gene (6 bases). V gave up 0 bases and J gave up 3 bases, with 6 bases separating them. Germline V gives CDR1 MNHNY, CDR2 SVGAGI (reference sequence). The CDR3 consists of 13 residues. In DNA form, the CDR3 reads TGTGCCAGCAGTTACTCGGACAGCTACGAGCAGTACTTC. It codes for CASSYSDSYEQYF.

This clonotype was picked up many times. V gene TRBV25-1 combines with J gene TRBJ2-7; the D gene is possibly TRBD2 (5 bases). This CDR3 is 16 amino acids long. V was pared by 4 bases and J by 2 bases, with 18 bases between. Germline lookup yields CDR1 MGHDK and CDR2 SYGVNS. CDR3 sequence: CASSGEGRAVTYEQYF. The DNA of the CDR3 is TGTGCCAGCAGTGGAGAAGGGCGGGCGGTTACCTACGAGCAGTACTTC.

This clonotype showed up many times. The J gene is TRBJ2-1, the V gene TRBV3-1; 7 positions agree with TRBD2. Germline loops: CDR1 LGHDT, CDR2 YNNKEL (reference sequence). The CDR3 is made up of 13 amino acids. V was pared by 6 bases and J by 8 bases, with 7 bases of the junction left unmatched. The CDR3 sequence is CASRRGEGHEQFF. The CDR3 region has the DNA TGTGCCAGCAGACGTGGGGAGGGCCATGAGCAGTTCTTC.

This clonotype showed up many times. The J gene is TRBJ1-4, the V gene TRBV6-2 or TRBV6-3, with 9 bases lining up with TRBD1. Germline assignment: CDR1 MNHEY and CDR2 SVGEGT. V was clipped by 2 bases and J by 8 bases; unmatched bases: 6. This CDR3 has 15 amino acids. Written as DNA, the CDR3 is TGTGCCAGCAGTTACCAAGGGACAGGGACCGAAAAACTGTTTTTT. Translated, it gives CASSYQGTGTEKLFF.

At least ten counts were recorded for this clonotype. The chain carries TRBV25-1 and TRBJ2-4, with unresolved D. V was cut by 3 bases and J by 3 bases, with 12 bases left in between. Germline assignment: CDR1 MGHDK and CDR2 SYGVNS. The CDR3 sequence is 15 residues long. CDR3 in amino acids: CASSEEKGDKNIQYF. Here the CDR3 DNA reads TGTGCCAGCAGTGAGGAGAAGGGTGACAAAAACATTCAGTACTTC.

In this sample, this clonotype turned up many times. The CDR3 bases are TGTGCCAGCAGCTTCAGACTAACCTCCTACAATGAGCAGTTCTTC. Translation gives CASSFRLTSYNEQFF. V gene TRBV7-8 combines with J gene TRBJ2-1, with TRBD2 as a possible D gene (5 bases). Germline values: CDR1 SGHVS, CDR2 FQNEAQ. This CDR3 has 15 residues. Trimming removed 3 bases from V and 0 bases from J, with 9 bases in between.

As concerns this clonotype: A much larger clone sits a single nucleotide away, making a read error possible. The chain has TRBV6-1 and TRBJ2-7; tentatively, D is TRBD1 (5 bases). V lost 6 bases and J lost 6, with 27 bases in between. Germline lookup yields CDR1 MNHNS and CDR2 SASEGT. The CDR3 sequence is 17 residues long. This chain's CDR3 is CASSQDTAGSRLAEQYF. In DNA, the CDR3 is TGTGCCAGCAGCCAGGACACGGCTGGTTCACGGCTCGCCGAGCAGTACTTC.

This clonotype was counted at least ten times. CDR3 DNA: TGCAGTGCTAGAGACCCACAGGGGTCCGGTGAAAAACTGTTTTTT. Residues: CSARDPQGSGEKLFF. V and J are TRBV20-1 and TRBJ1-4, with TRBD1 matching 7 bases. In germline, CDR1 is DFQATT, CDR2 SNEGSKA (reference sequence). With V trimmed by 0 bases and J by 7 bases, 8 bases remained unmatched. The CDR3 has 15 amino acids.

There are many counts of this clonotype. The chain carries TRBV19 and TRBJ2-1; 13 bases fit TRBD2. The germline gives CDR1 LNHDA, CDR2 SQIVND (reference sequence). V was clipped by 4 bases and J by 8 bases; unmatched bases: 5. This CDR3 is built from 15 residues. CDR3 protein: CASSTGTSGVDEQFF. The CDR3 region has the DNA TGTGCCAGTAGTACCGGGACTAGCGGGGTGGATGAGCAGTTCTTC. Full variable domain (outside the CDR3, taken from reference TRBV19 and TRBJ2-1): DGGITQSPKYLFRKEGQNVTLSCEQNLNHDAMYWYRQDPGQGLRLIYYSQIVNDFQKGDIAEGYSVSREKKESFPLTVTSAQKNPTAFYLCASSTGTSGVDEQFFGPGTRLTVL.

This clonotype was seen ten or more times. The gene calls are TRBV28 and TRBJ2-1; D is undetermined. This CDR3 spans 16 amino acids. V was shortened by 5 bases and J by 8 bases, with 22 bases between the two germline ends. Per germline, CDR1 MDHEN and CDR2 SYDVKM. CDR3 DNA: TGTGCCAGCAGTCCCCCGTTGAGCCCAAAGGCGGATGAGCAGTTCTTC. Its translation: CASSPPLSPKADEQFF.

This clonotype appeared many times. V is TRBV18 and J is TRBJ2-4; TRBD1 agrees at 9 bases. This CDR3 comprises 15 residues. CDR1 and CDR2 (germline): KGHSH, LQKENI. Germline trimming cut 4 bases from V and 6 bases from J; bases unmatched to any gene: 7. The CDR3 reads CASSLGGQGGNIQYF. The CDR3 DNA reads TGTGCCAGCTCACTCGGGGGACAGGGTGGAAACATTCAGTACTTC.